This T cell receptor (beta chain) was obtained from a study of T cell responses to AZD1222 COVID-19 vaccine. Details on this clone: Its antigen is still unknown.

Points from the study as a whole: Most donors were white British and more were female, and clonal diversity was possibly underestimated. Repertoire sampling occurred only after the peak T cell response.

Libraries were prepared by immunoSEQ multiplex PCR; TCRdb keeps only in-frame clonotypes and omits some of them. The repertoire has 120,000 or so clones, around 87% of them found once; the top ten carry more than 9%. The sample was peripheral blood, taken on day 0 of AZD1222 vaccination. This TCR came from an adult in good health.

CDR3 sequence: CATSPKEGAHEQYF. As DNA, the CDR3 is TGTGCCACCAGCCCGAAGGAGGGGGCCCACGAGCAGTACTTC. The chain couples TRBV15 to TRBJ2-7; tentatively, D is TRBD1 (7 bases). Germline V gene data show CDR1 as LNHNV and CDR2 as YYDKDF (reference sequence). V shed 5 bases and J shed 5 bases, with 16 bases lying between them. The CDR3 is 14 residues long.